In this sample, the clone carrying this T cell receptor beta chain turned up once. Germline CDR1 reads SNHLY; CDR2 reads FYNNEI. The CDR3 consists of 12 residues. V was pared by 5 bases and J by 8 bases, with 12 bases between. Each CDR3 protein is one row after TCRdb ran MiXCR on the RACE reads. Among 75,000 to 95,000 distinct CDR3 sequences listed, over 9.5% were seen once. Indicated time point: patch test 1, 2 weeks after DPC sensitization. This sample's treatment: therapeutic diphenylcyclopropenone sensitization with weekly scalp DPC. This entry belongs to a study of human T cells and chemical hapten exposure.

The sequenced sample was whole blood, obtained in connection with sensitization to the hapten diphenylcyclopropenone (DPC). This TCR came from a woman aged 55 to 70 with alopecia areata. Some clones in this sample may be carry-over from other donors' samples. The chain has TRBV2 and TRBJ1-2; no clear D gene. CDR3 protein: CASSLRTVGYTF. The CDR3 DNA follows: TGTGCCAGCAGTCTTAGGACCGTCGGCTACACCTTC.